The 8 T cell receptor beta chains in this list originate from one sample, sequenced in a study of cytomegalovirus exposure and HLA in healthy donors. Primers for the PCR totalled 60 Vbeta and 13 Jbeta. The assay was immunoSEQ multiplex PCR, and TCRdb's table has in-frame clones only and misses some. Here the sample spans about 120,000 clones, about 70% being singletons. Sequenced material: PBMCs. The origin of the receptors is a woman between 35 and 50 years old in good health and CMV-seropositive.

The chain carries TRBV10-3 and TRBJ1-4, with a weak D call TRBD1 (6 bases). V was trimmed by 8 bases and J by 8 bases, leaving 18 bases between them. This CDR3 is 14 amino acids long. The germline CDR1 and CDR2 sequences are ENHRY and SYGVKD. CDR3 protein: CAIGPVDSLEKLFF. The CDR3 nucleotides read TGTGCCATCGGCCCGGTGGACAGCCTAGAAAAACTGTTTTTT.

The chain recombines TRBV5-1 with TRBJ1-3, with 7 positions matching TRBD1. The germline CDR1 and CDR2 sequences are SGHRS and YFSETQ. Trimming removed 4 bases from V and 4 bases from J; junction bases left unmatched: 5. The CDR3 contains 14 residues. The DNA of the CDR3 is TGCGCCAGCAGCCCATGGACAGGCGGAAACACCATATATTTT. This translates into CASSPWTGGNTIYF.

The chain carries TRBV6-1 and TRBJ2-7, with TRBD1 identical over 8 bases. CDR1 is MNHNS, CDR2 SASEGT, per germline. The CDR3 runs to 13 residues. The V segment lost 6 bases and the J segment 6 bases; nucleotides outside the gene matches: 7. In DNA form, the CDR3 reads TGTGCCAGCAGCCCACAGGGGGTGGGCGAGCAGTACTTC. This codes for CASSPQGVGEQYF.

The rearrangement links TRBV18 to TRBJ1-2; D gene unclear. Germline values: CDR1 KGHSH, CDR2 LQKENI. The CDR3 contains 17 residues. With 2 bases removed from V and 4 bases from J, the gap between germline ends came to 20 bases. CDR3 in DNA: TGTGCCAGCTCACCAGACGCAGTGTATAGGGAGGTCTATGGCTACACCTTC. Translating gives CASSPDAVYREVYGYTF.

This clone was counted a few times. Within the sample, other DNA sequences also encode this same CDR3. The chain carries TRBV6-5 and TRBJ1-6, with 9 bases matching TRBD1. Germline V gene lookup returns CDR1 MNHEY and CDR2 SVGAGI. The CDR3 loop spans 15 amino acids. The V gene end was trimmed by 0 bases and the J gene end by 10 bases; junction bases not matched to a gene: 4. CDR3 sequence (DNA): TGTGCCAGCAGTTACTCGAGGACAGGGGACTCACCCCTCCACTTT. Protein product: CASSYSRTGDSPLHF.

The rearrangement links TRBV6-5 to TRBJ1-1, with D possibly TRBD1 on 6 matching bases. The ends were cut back, 9 bases at V and 1 base at J, with 15 bases in the middle. CDR3 length: 14 amino acids. The germline CDR1 and CDR2 sequences are MNHEY and SVGAGI. The CDR3 DNA reads as TGTGCCAGTCAAGGGCAGGGGTCGAACACTGAAGCTTTCTTT. This encodes CASQGQGSNTEAFF.

CDR3 bases: TGCGCCAGCAGCGGAGGGGGGGGGAACACTGAAGCTTTCTTT. Protein product: CASSGGGGNTEAFF. This chain joins TRBV10-1 and TRBJ1-1; weak D call: TRBD1 (6 bases). The V and J ends lost 6 bases and 1 base respectively, with 12 bases between them. The CDR3 extends over 14 amino acids. Germline loops: CDR1 WNHNN, CDR2 SYGVQD (reference sequence).

This chain joins TRBV30 and TRBJ2-5, with D perhaps TRBD2 (5 bases). Germline V gene lookup returns CDR1 GTSNPN and CDR2 SVGIG (reference sequence). V was shortened by 3 bases and J by 7 bases, with 12 bases between the two germline ends. This CDR3 comprises 12 residues. The DNA of the CDR3 is TGTGCCTGGAGCCAGAGCGGCCCGACCCAGTACTTC. This gives the protein CAWSQSGPTQYF.